This T cell receptor beta chain is drawn from a study of T cell changes during pregnancy in multiple sclerosis. V lost 3 bases and J lost 0; bases outside the gene matches: 10. CDR3 size: 18 residues. From germline, CDR1 is MDHEN and CDR2 SYDVKM. This table comes from immunoSEQ multiplex PCR, and its TCRdb copy is limited to in-frame clones, with some not included. The sample lists 45,000 to 65,000 clones; 80% to 95% were seen once. This receptor was taken from a female donor with multiple sclerosis, enrolled in a pregnancy study. The input for sequencing was CD4+ T cells from peripheral blood mononuclear cells, taken after pregnancy. The rearrangement joins TRBV28 to TRBJ1-5; 8 positions match TRBD1. The CDR3 spells CASSLEGQGHVSNQPQHF. CDR3 DNA sequence: TGTGCCAGCAGTTTGGAAGGACAGGGACATGTTAGCAATCAGCCCCAGCATTTT.